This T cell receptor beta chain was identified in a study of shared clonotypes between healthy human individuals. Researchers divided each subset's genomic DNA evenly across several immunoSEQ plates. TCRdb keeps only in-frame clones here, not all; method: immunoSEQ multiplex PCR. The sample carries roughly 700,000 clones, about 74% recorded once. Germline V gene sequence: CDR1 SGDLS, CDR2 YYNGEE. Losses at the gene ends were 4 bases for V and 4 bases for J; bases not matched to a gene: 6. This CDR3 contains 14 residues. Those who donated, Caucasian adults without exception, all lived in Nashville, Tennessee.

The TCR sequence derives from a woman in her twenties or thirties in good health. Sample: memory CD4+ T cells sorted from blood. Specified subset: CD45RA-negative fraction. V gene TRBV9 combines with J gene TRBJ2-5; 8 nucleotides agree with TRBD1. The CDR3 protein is CASSIQGVGETQYF. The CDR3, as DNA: TGTGCCAGCAGCATACAGGGGGTAGGAGAGACCCAGTACTTC.